The 27 T cell receptor beta chains below come from one sample, sequenced in a study of identical twins. TCRdb re-called the 5' RACE reads with MiXCR, one entry per CDR3 protein. The sample carries hundreds of thousands of distinct CDR3 sequences, roughly 6% recorded once. Sequencing was performed on naive T cells sorted from blood. These receptors were collected from a young man in good health.

The genes are TRBV11-3 and TRBJ2-5, with D possibly matching TRBD2 (6 bases). This CDR3 has 14 amino acids. The germline V gene has CDR1 SGHNT and CDR2 YENEEA. V gave up 5 bases and J gave up 5 bases, with 15 bases separating them. The CDR3 region has the DNA TGTGCCAGCAGCCTCAGGACTACGAAGGAGACCCAGTACTTC. It is translated as CASSLRTTKETQYF. The whole variable domain, remainder taken from reference TRBV11-3 and TRBJ2-5, is EAGVVQSPRYKIIEKKQPVAFWCNPISGHNTLYWYLQNLGQGPELLIRYENEEAVDDSQLPKDRFSAERLKGVDSTLKIQPAELGDSAVYLCASSLRTTKETQYFGPGTRLLVL.

The chain links TRBV20-1 to TRBJ2-2; TRBD2 aligns across 10 bases. This CDR3 region has 18 residues. The ends lost 0 bases at V and 1 base at J; junction bases unmatched: 8. Germline CDR1 is DFQATT and CDR2 is SNEGSKA (reference sequence). The CDR3 here is CSARDPLAGWQNTGELFF. The CDR3 DNA is TGCAGTGCTAGAGATCCACTAGCGGGATGGCAGAACACCGGGGAGCTGTTTTTT.

With regard to this clonotype: One junction end does not reproduce the germline sequence, and a read error may be involved. V and J are TRBV12-3 or TRBV12-4 and TRBJ1-3, with TRBD1 as a possible D gene (6 bases). The CDR3 totals 13 residues. CDR3 amino acids: CASSSGAGNTICF. The DNA of the CDR3 is TGTGCCAGCAGTTCAGGGGCTGGAAACACCATATGTTTT.

This clonotype was counted ten times or more. The chain couples TRBV20-1 to TRBJ1-1, with D hard to call. Germline CDR1 reads DFQATT; CDR2 reads SNEGSKA (reference sequence). The V and J ends lost 5 bases and 9 bases respectively, with 10 bases between them. This CDR3 comprises 10 residues. This CDR3 is CSAAFGQAFF. CDR3 DNA sequence: TGCAGTGCTGCCTTTGGGCAAGCTTTCTTT.

In its sample, this clonotype was seen many times. The V gene is TRBV12-3 or TRBV12-4, the J gene TRBJ2-5, with 11 bases matching TRBD2. V shed 2 bases and J 4 bases; nucleotides not matched to a gene: 9. The CDR3 loop spans 17 amino acids. As DNA, the CDR3 is TGTGCCAGCAGTTTAAGACTAGCGGGGAGGTCGGGAGAGACCCAGTACTTC. Translation gives CASSLRLAGRSGETQYF.

The sample holds many counts of this clonotype. This rearrangement joins TRBV11-2 to TRBJ2-2; TRBD2 aligns across 10 bases. J lost 4 bases, V lost 4 bases, and 12 bases had no gene match. This CDR3 has 18 residues. Germline CDR1 reads SGHAT; CDR2 reads FQNNGV. Here the CDR3 reads CASSSMTSGWAGTGELFF. CDR3 nucleotide sequence: TGTGCCAGCAGCTCCATGACTAGCGGGTGGGCCGGCACCGGGGAGCTGTTTTTT.

As regards this clonotype: A much more abundant neighbour one base away suggests this may be a read error. The CDR3 coding sequence is TGTGCCAACAGTTTGGGCTCCGGGACGGAGCAAGAGACCCAGTACTTC. It specifies CANSLGSGTEQETQYF. The chain combines TRBV12-3 or TRBV12-4 with TRBJ2-5; D tentatively reads TRBD1 or TRBD2 (5 bases each). This CDR3 spans 16 amino acids.

This clonotype was counted between two and nine times. The rearrangement joins TRBV20-1 to TRBJ1-5; no reliable D call. CDR1 is DFQATT and CDR2 is SNEGSKA in the germline V gene (reference sequence). V lost 3 bases and J lost 9, with 12 bases in between. This CDR3 has 12 amino acids. For the CDR3, the DNA is TGCAGTGCTAGCGGGCGCCTGGGGCCCCAGCATTTT. Translated, it gives CSASGRLGPQHF.

J is TRBJ2-4 and V is TRBV21-1; the DNA was not compared with TRBD1, the D call given in the table. TRBV21-1 is a documented pseudogene. This CDR3 region has 16 residues. The CDR3 nucleotides read TGTGCCAGCAGCAACAGGAGTGGGGCCACGGGGGACATTCAGTACTTC. This codes for CASSNRSGATGDIQYF.

This clonotype was observed at least ten times. The chain recombines TRBV27 with TRBJ2-7, with D possibly being TRBD1 (6 bases). This CDR3 region has 15 residues. Trimming cost V 5 bases and J 6 bases, with 20 bases left between them. Germline V gene sequence: CDR1 MNHEY, CDR2 SMNVEV (reference sequence). CDR3 nucleotide sequence: TGTGCCAGCAGTACAACAGGGTACGGGATGGGCGAGCAGTACTTC. Translated, it gives CASSTTGYGMGEQYF.

This clonotype was counted many times. The V call is TRBV20-1, the J call TRBJ2-7; TRBD1 matches 7 bases. Germline loops: CDR1 DFQATT, CDR2 SNEGSKA (reference sequence). This CDR3 is 16 amino acids long. V lost 6 bases and J lost 3; bases outside the gene matches: 17. CDR3 in DNA: TGCAGTGCCCCCCCTAAGCTGGACAGGAATAACTACGAGCAGTACTTC. This codes for CSAPPKLDRNNYEQYF.

This clonotype was seen more than once but under ten times. The gene calls are TRBV6-5 and TRBJ1-2, with D hard to call. Trimming took 0 bases from V and 6 from J, leaving 8 bases between them. Germline V gives CDR1 MNHEY, CDR2 SVGAGI. The CDR3 consists of 13 residues. CDR3 protein: CASSYSIQDGYTF. The CDR3 region has the DNA TGTGCCAGCAGTTACTCGATTCAGGATGGCTACACCTTC.

The V gene is TRBV9, the J gene TRBJ2-4; 7 bases fit TRBD2. The CDR3 contains 14 residues. The V gene's germline CDR1 is SGDLS and CDR2 YYNGEE. V was clipped by 4 bases and J by 8 bases; unmatched bases: 9. CDR3 sequence: CASSPGGRADIQYF. CDR3 sequence (DNA): TGTGCCAGCAGCCCGGGGGGACGGGCGGACATTCAGTACTTC.

This clonotype has at least ten counts. V and J are TRBV6-1 and TRBJ2-7, with D perhaps given as TRBD1 or TRBD2 (5 bases each). The germline gives CDR1 MNHNS, CDR2 SASEGT. The CDR3 loop spans 14 amino acids. V gave up 7 bases and J gave up 2 bases, with 15 bases separating them. CDR3 amino acids: CASKYRDGTYEQYV. The DNA for the CDR3 is TGTGCCAGCAAATACCGGGACGGGACCTACGAGCAGTACGTC.

This clonotype has only a few counts. The V gene is TRBV27, the J gene TRBJ2-4; 10 bases line up with TRBD2. Germline CDR1 is MNHEY and CDR2 is SMNVEV (reference sequence). This CDR3 spans 17 amino acids. V shed 5 bases, J shed 3 bases, and the junction held 10 bases outside the gene matches. CDR3 loop: CASSPFALAGDKNIQYF. The CDR3 DNA sequence: TGTGCCAGCAGTCCGTTCGCGCTAGCGGGGGACAAAAACATTCAGTACTTC.

This clonotype was seen a handful of times. The chain links TRBV25-1 to TRBJ2-7; weak D call: TRBD2 (6 bases). The CDR3 totals 16 residues. The V end was cut by 4 bases, the J end by 5 bases, with 21 bases between. The germline CDR1 and CDR2 sequences are MGHDK and SYGVNS. The CDR3 DNA reads TGTGCCAGCAGTGGGCCCCCGTCGGCGGGAAGCCACGAGCAGTACTTC. As protein: CASSGPPSAGSHEQYF.

The J gene is TRBJ2-3, the V gene TRBV3-1, with a possible D match to TRBD1 (6 bases). Germline assignment: CDR1 LGHDT and CDR2 YNNKEL (reference sequence). V was shortened by 1 base and J by 2 bases, with 10 bases between the two germline ends. This CDR3 comprises 15 residues. In nucleotides, the CDR3 is TGTGCCAGCAGCCAAGGTTGGGACACCACAGATACGCAGTATTTT. Protein sequence: CASSQGWDTTDTQYF.

The chain employs TRBV7-6 and TRBJ2-5; D ambiguous. V was trimmed by 5 bases and J by 2 bases, leaving 12 bases between them. The length of the CDR3 is 14 residues. The germline CDR1 and CDR2 sequences are SGHVS and FNYEAQ. The CDR3 bases are TGTGCCAGCAGCAACCAGCGCCTTCAAGAGACCCAGTACTTC. This translates into CASSNQRLQETQYF.

The chain combines TRBV29-1 with TRBJ2-1; 11 bases line up with TRBD2. Germline CDR1 reads SQVTM; CDR2 reads ANQGSEA. After removal of 5 bases from V and 8 bases from J, the junction contained 26 bases not matched to a gene. This CDR3 contains 20 residues. Here the CDR3 DNA reads TGCAGCGTTAGAAACCCGACAGGGAACTGGCTAGCGGGAGGTTTAGATGAGCAGTTCTTC. This sequence encodes CSVRNPTGNWLAGGLDEQFF.

The sample holds a few counts of this clonotype. The CDR3 is CASSQDLVTGAQETQYF. The CDR3 nucleotides read TGTGCCAGCAGCCAAGATCTGGTGACAGGGGCCCAAGAGACCCAGTACTTC. J is TRBJ2-5 and V is TRBV4-2; TRBD1 aligns across 8 bases. CDR1 LGHNA and CDR2 YNFKEQ come from the germline V gene. V was clipped by 0 bases and J by 1 base; unmatched bases: 7. This CDR3 region has 17 residues.

This clonotype occurred many times. The chain links TRBV21-1 to TRBJ2-1; TRBD1 is taken as the D call from the table, unchecked against the DNA. TRBV21-1 is an annotated pseudogene. CDR3 size: 16 residues. CDR3 nucleotide sequence: TGTGCCAGCCCCCATTCCCGACTAGGGTCCTACAATGAGCAGTTCTTC. Protein sequence: CASPHSRLGSYNEQFF.

This clonotype was counted ten times or more. The chain employs TRBV12-3 or TRBV12-4 and TRBJ2-1, with 13 positions matching TRBD2. With 5 bases clipped from V and 6 bases from J, the junction kept 19 bases outside the gene matches. This CDR3 spans 20 amino acids. The CDR3 DNA follows: TGTGCCAGCAGTCCCGAGACTAGCGGGAGGTCCCGAGTGTTTGGCAATGAGCAGTTCTTC. Its protein product is CASSPETSGRSRVFGNEQFF.

The genes are TRBV20-1 and TRBJ2-1; maybe TRBD2 (6 bases). V gave up 0 bases and J gave up 8 bases, with 14 bases separating them. This CDR3 is 14 amino acids long. CDR1 DFQATT and CDR2 SNEGSKA come from the germline V gene (reference sequence). The chain's CDR3 is CSARDRGNQHEQFF. CDR3 nucleotides: TGCAGTGCTAGAGATCGCGGGAACCAGCATGAGCAGTTCTTC.

This clonotype occurred many times. The chain joins TRBV29-1 to TRBJ2-1, with unresolved D. CDR1 and CDR2 (germline): SQVTM, ANQGSEA. The CDR3 covers 14 residues. The V gene lost 3 bases and the J gene lost 2 bases, with 11 bases spanning the gap. This CDR3 is CSVDTSATYNEQFF. CDR3 DNA: TGCAGCGTTGATACGTCGGCAACCTACAATGAGCAGTTCTTC.

The chain couples TRBV5-1 to TRBJ2-3; D unclear. Trimming removed 1 base from V and 6 bases from J, with 9 bases in between. Per germline, CDR1 SGHRS and CDR2 YFSETQ. This CDR3 is 13 amino acids long. The DNA for the CDR3 is TGCGCCAGCAGCTTGAGTGGGGTGGATACGCAGTATTTT. It yields the protein CASSLSGVDTQYF.

The table lists this clonotype with many counts. The J gene is TRBJ1-2, the V gene TRBV7-2, with D perhaps matching TRBD1 (5 bases). The CDR3 is 14 residues long. Trimming pared 5 bases from V and 3 bases from J, leaving 13 bases between. The V gene's germline CDR1 is SGHTA and CDR2 FQGNSA. As DNA, the CDR3 is TGTGCCAGCAGCACGTTTGACAGAGACTATGGCTACACCTTC. Its protein is CASSTFDRDYGYTF. The whole variable domain, remainder taken from reference TRBV7-2 and TRBJ1-2, is GAGVSQSPSNKVTEKGKDVELRCDPISGHTALYWYRQSLGQGLEFLIYFQGNSAPDKSGLPSDRFSAERTGGSVSTLTIQRTQQEDSAVYLCASSTFDRDYGYTFGSGTRLTVV.

The table lists this clonotype with many counts. This chain uses TRBV5-1 with TRBJ2-1; D perhaps matches TRBD1 (6 bases). V gave up 7 bases and J gave up 1 base, with 12 bases separating them. Germline loops: CDR1 SGHRS, CDR2 YFSETQ. The CDR3 has 14 residues. The CDR3 region has the DNA TGCGCCAGCTGGACGGGACAATCCTACAATGAGCAGTTCTTC. It codes for CASWTGQSYNEQFF.